The next 16 T cell receptor beta chains were all read from a single sample in a study of shared clonotypes between healthy human individuals (TCRdb year 2020). Libraries were made using the immunoSEQ multiplex PCR assay. TCRdb's version of the immuneACCESS table is confined to in-frame rearrangements and falls short of the full clone set. An unresolved V gene accounts for under half of the shortfall where checked; the remainder is of unknown origin. Recorded for this sample are roughly 1 million clones; around 76% of them occurred a single time. The top ten constitute approximately 1.5% of the sample. Sequenced sample: memory CD4+ T cells sorted from blood. Per the publication, the cell subset or site label means: CD45RA-negative fraction. The receptors here all came from a man between 18 and 35 years old in good health.

The V gene is TRBV11-2, the J gene TRBJ1-4; D remains unclear. Trimming took 4 bases from V and 3 from J, leaving 6 bases between them. Germline CDR1 and CDR2: SGHAT and FQNNGV. The CDR3 has 13 amino acids. The CDR3 bases are TGTGCCAGCAGCTCCTTCCCTAATGAAAAACTGTTTTTT. It specifies CASSSFPNEKLFF.

The chain couples TRBV6-1 to TRBJ2-7; D gene unclear. Trimming pared 7 bases from V and 6 bases from J, leaving 10 bases between. The germline V gene has CDR1 MNHNS and CDR2 SASEGT. This CDR3 is built from 11 residues. This CDR3 is CASMERAEQYF. Here the CDR3 DNA reads TGTGCCAGCATGGAAAGGGCCGAGCAGTACTTC.

The chain employs TRBV7-2 and TRBJ1-3; D is ambiguous. This CDR3 contains 15 residues. CDR1 and CDR2 (germline): SGHTA, FQGNSA. V was shortened by 1 base and J by 8 bases, with 15 bases between the two germline ends. As DNA, the CDR3 is TGTGCCAGCAGCTTAGGGGTAGGCGGAAGTTACACCATATATTTT. Translation: CASSLGVGGSYTIYF.

This clone came up a few times. This chain joins TRBV30 and TRBJ1-6, with D possibly TRBD1 on 5 matching bases. CDR3 length equals 15 residues. Germline CDR1 is GTSNPN and CDR2 is SVGIG (reference sequence). The ends were cut back, 0 bases at V and 4 bases at J, with 10 bases in the middle. CDR3 coding DNA: TGTGCCTGGAGTGTACAGGCCTATTATAATTCACCCCTCCACTTT. It encodes CAWSVQAYYNSPLHF.

V gene TRBV10-3 combines with J gene TRBJ1-5; D not resolved. CDR3 size: 13 residues. Germline-derived CDR1 and CDR2 are ENHRY and SYGVKD. Between the trimmed V and J ends, which lost 4 bases and 4 bases, there was a span of 8 bases. CDR3 in amino acids: CAISGDFNQPQHF. The DNA for the CDR3 is TGTGCCATCAGTGGCGACTTTAATCAGCCCCAGCATTTT.

The V gene is TRBV6-1, the J gene TRBJ2-2; possibly TRBD1 for D (6 bases). The V end lost 5 bases, the J end lost 1 base, and 8 bases lay between the germline ends. The CDR3 is 14 amino acids. Germline CDR1 is MNHNS and CDR2 is SASEGT. This chain's CDR3 is CASSPGQNTGELFF. CDR3 nucleotide sequence: TGTGCCAGCAGTCCGGGACAGAACACCGGGGAGCTGTTTTTT.

This chain uses TRBV7-9 with TRBJ2-7, with TRBD1 identical over 8 bases. This CDR3 spans 14 amino acids. Losses at the gene ends were 6 bases for V and 0 bases for J; bases not matched to a gene: 4. Germline values: CDR1 SEHNR, CDR2 FQNEAQ (reference sequence). In nucleotides, the CDR3 is TGTGCCAGCAGGGGTGGACAGGGCTCCTACGAGCAGTACTTC. Its protein product is CASRGGQGSYEQYF. The variable domain in full, with the rest retrieved from reference TRBV7-9 and TRBJ2-7, is DTGVSQNPRHKITKRGQNVTFRCDPISEHNRLYWYRQTLGQGPEFLTYFQNEAQLEKSRLLSDRFSAERPKGSFSTLEIQRTEQGDSAMYLCASRGGQGSYEQYFGPGTRLTVT.

J is TRBJ2-7 and V is TRBV6-1; D gene uncertain. Germline loops: CDR1 MNHNS, CDR2 SASEGT. The CDR3 runs to 14 residues. V dropped 0 bases and J dropped 6 bases, with 12 bases sitting between them. The CDR3: CASSEASSGLEQYF. As DNA, the CDR3 is TGTGCCAGCAGTGAAGCAAGTTCGGGCCTCGAGCAGTACTTC.

V and J are TRBV2 and TRBJ2-5; D is ambiguous. The CDR3 runs 15 residues. The V gene's germline CDR1 is SNHLY and CDR2 FYNNEI. V lost 5 bases, J lost 1 base, and 14 bases lay in between. The CDR3 loop is CASSKMASPQETQYF. The DNA for the CDR3 is TGTGCCAGCAGTAAGATGGCCAGCCCCCAAGAGACCCAGTACTTC.

This chain connects TRBV5-1 to TRBJ2-3; 10 bases map to TRBD2. The V gene end was trimmed by 0 bases and the J gene end by 4 bases; junction bases not matched to a gene: 14. The CDR3 contains 19 residues. Germline-derived CDR1 and CDR2 are SGHRS and YFSETQ. The CDR3 nucleotides read TGCGCCAGCAGCTTGGCCGTCACTAGCGGGGCGAAGTGGGCAGATACGCAGTATTTT. This codes for CASSLAVTSGAKWADTQYF. The full variable domain, in which reference TRBV5-1 and TRBJ2-3 provide the parts outside the CDR3, is KAGVTQTPRYLIKTRGQQVTLSCSPISGHRSVSWYQQTPGQGLQFLFEYFSETQRNKGNFPGRFSGRQFSNSRSEMNVSTLELGDSALYLCASSLAVTSGAKWADTQYFGPGTRLTVL.

This clone appeared once. The rearrangement links TRBV2 to TRBJ2-3; the match to TRBD2 covers 13 bases. This CDR3 is built from 16 residues. The germline V gene has CDR1 SNHLY and CDR2 FYNNEI. V gave up 6 bases and J gave up 2 bases; unmatched junction bases: 5. CDR3 DNA sequence: TGTGCCAGCAGACGCGGGACTAGCGGGATCACAGATACGCAGTATTTT. Protein: CASRRGTSGITDTQYF.

As for this clone: The same CDR3 also results from other DNA sequences found in this sample. The V and J genes are TRBV4-3 and TRBJ2-2; 7 positions match TRBD1. The germline V gene has CDR1 LGHNA and CDR2 YSLEER. The J segment lost 5 bases and the V segment lost 1 base, leaving 4 bases of the junction unmatched. This CDR3 has 15 amino acids. The CDR3 DNA reads as TGCGCCAGCAGCCAAGGGACAGGAGGAACCGGGGAGCTGTTTTTT. It encodes CASSQGTGGTGELFF.

This clone was detected once. This chain links TRBV5-1 with TRBJ2-3; 11 positions match TRBD1. The trim removed 4 bases at V and 2 bases at J, leaving 6 bases unmatched. CDR3 length: 16 residues. The germline gives CDR1 SGHRS, CDR2 YFSETQ. In nucleotides, the CDR3 is TGCGCCAGCAGCACAGCAGGACAGGGGGCCACAGATACGCAGTATTTT. Residues: CASSTAGQGATDTQYF. Using reference TRBV5-1 and TRBJ2-3 for the parts outside the CDR3, the full variable domain is KAGVTQTPRYLIKTRGQQVTLSCSPISGHRSVSWYQQTPGQGLQFLFEYFSETQRNKGNFPGRFSGRQFSNSRSEMNVSTLELGDSALYLCASSTAGQGATDTQYFGPGTRLTVL.

This chain connects TRBV15 to TRBJ1-4; the D is unclear. The germline gives CDR1 LNHNV, CDR2 YYDKDF (reference sequence). CDR3 length: 16 amino acids. V was shortened by 5 bases and J by 4 bases, with 17 bases between the two germline ends. This CDR3 reads CATSGRKSSSNEKLFF. The CDR3 nucleotides are TGTGCCACCAGCGGTCGCAAGAGCAGTAGTAATGAAAAACTGTTTTTT.

A note on this clone: The identical CDR3 is also encoded by other nucleotide sequences in the sample. The chain has TRBV5-1 and TRBJ1-2, with D perhaps matching TRBD1 (5 bases). V lost 0 bases to trimming and J lost 4 bases, with 7 bases between them. Germline V gene lookup returns CDR1 SGHRS and CDR2 YFSETQ. The CDR3 runs to 13 residues. The DNA of the CDR3 is TGCGCCAGCAGCTTGGGGGACGGCTATGGCTACACCTTC. Translation gives CASSLGDGYGYTF.

This clone has only a few counts. V is TRBV5-6 and J is TRBJ1-4, with a tentative D call TRBD1 (5 bases). Trimming cost V 2 bases and J 9 bases, with 17 bases left between them. Germline lookup yields CDR1 SGHDT and CDR2 YYEEEE. This CDR3 contains 15 residues. Here the CDR3 reads CASSFNRLYLKKLFF. CDR3 sequence (DNA): TGTGCCAGCAGCTTTAACAGGCTCTATCTCAAAAAACTGTTTTTT.